This T cell receptor (beta chain) was identified during a study of shared clonotypes between healthy human individuals. As for this clone: Its specificity is not known.

Positively selected for CCR7, the CD45RO-negative cells used as naive CD8 cells excluded terminally differentiated effector memory CD45RA+ cells. Study results and caveats: Richness estimates generally favored naive over memory subsets.

Assay: immunoSEQ multiplex PCR; the TCRdb copy retains only in-frame clones and omits some. The profile shows about 2.1 million clones, more than 85% of them singletons. This CDR3 is 15 amino acids long. The chain is built from TRBV12-1 and TRBJ1-1. TRBV12-1 is listed as a pseudogene. The origin of this receptor is a man younger than 30 in good health. Some clones in this sample may be carry-over from other donors' samples. The sequenced sample was naive CD8+ T cells from PBMCs. CDR3 in amino acids: CASPPKAGRRTEAFF. The CDR3 bases are TGTGCCAGCCCCCCCAAGGCCGGGAGAAGGACTGAAGCTTTCTTT.